This T cell receptor beta chain was sequenced for a study of human T cells and chemical hapten exposure. Overall study context: Alopecia areata, totalis and universalis patients, mostly female, were included. General study results and limits: Relative to control repertoires, expanded TCRs gave rise to significantly more large CDR3 similarity clusters.

From the RACE reads, TCRdb called clonotypes with MiXCR, one entry per CDR3 protein. The table includes roughly 84,000 distinct CDR3 sequences, 10% to 14% detected once. Time point reported: patch test 3, about 24 weeks after DPC sensitization. Treatment denoted: therapeutic diphenylcyclopropenone sensitization with weekly scalp DPC. Blood draws came before every patch-test application. Total RNA came from unfractionated whole blood. Ten or more counts support this clonotype. Its antigen is not known. This CDR3 region has 16 residues. V gave up 1 base and J gave up 0 bases, with 10 bases separating them. Germline CDR1 and CDR2: SEHNR and FQNEAQ (reference sequence).

The chain couples TRBV7-9 to TRBJ2-1; D is undetermined. This TCR was sampled from a woman in her 50s with alopecia areata. Some clones in this sample may be carry-over from other donors' samples. Material: whole blood, obtained in connection with sensitization to the hapten diphenylcyclopropenone (DPC). The CDR3 here is CASSLVSLSSYNEQFF. As DNA, the CDR3 is TGTGCCAGCAGCTTAGTCTCCTTAAGCTCCTACAATGAGCAGTTCTTC.